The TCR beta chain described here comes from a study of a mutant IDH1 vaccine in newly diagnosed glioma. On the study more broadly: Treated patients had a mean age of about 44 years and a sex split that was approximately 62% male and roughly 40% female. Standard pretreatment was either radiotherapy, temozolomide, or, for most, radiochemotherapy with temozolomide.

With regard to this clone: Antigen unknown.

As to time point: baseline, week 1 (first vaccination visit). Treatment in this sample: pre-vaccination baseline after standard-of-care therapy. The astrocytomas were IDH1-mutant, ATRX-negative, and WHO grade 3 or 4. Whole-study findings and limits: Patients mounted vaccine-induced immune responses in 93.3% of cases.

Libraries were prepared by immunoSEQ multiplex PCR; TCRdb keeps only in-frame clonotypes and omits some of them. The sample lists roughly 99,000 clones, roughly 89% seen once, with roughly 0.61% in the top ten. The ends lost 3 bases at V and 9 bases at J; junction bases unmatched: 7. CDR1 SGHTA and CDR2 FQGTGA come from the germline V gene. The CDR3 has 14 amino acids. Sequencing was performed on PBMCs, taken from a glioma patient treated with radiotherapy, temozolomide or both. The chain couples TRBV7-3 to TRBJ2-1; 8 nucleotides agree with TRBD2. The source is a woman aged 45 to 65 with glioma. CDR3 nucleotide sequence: TGTGCCAGCAGCTTCACGGGAGGGCAGAGTGAGCAGTTCTTC. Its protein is CASSFTGGQSEQFF.